The source of this T cell receptor beta chain is a study of blood T cell repertoires in COVID-19. Study background: COVID-19 samples collected from the United States, Italy and Spain covered acute and convalescent phases.

The assay was immunoSEQ multiplex PCR, and TCRdb's table has in-frame clones only and misses some. The sample gives under 300,000 clones, about 89% of which show up once; over 7.5% is in the top ten. Deletions cut 4 bases from V and 8 bases from J, with 8 bases between. There are 12 residues in the CDR3. Germline V lookup: CDR1 SEHNR, CDR2 FQNEAQ (reference sequence). Participant reports of clinical history set cohort assignment. The chain uses TRBV7-9 and TRBJ2-2, with unresolved D. This receptor was identified in a man between 35 and 55 years old who had recovered from COVID-19. The sequencing input was PBMCs or T cells enriched from blood (not recorded which). The CDR3 is CASSSREGELFF. As DNA, the CDR3 is TGTGCCAGCAGCTCCCGCGAGGGGGAGCTGTTTTTT.